These 9 T cell receptor beta chains originate from one sample sequenced in a study of memory CD4+ T cells and cytomegalovirus serostatus. Some clones are missing from TCRdb's copy, which holds only in-frame ones; the method was immunoSEQ multiplex PCR. Among more than 35,000 clones listed, roughly 78% were seen once. Single viable CD3+CD4+CD8-CD45RO+ cells were sorted as the memory CD4+ T cells. Sequenced: memory CD4+ T cells from blood. Receptor source: an adult in good health and CMV-seronegative.

The chain is built from TRBV28 and TRBJ1-2, with D unclear. The germline gives CDR1 MDHEN, CDR2 SYDVKM. This CDR3 has 11 amino acids. V dropped 6 bases and J dropped 6 bases, with 8 bases sitting between them. CDR3 amino acids: CASRVSDGYTF. CDR3 bases: TGTGCCAGCAGGGTGTCCGATGGCTACACCTTC.

The V call is TRBV30, the J call TRBJ2-1, with 13 positions matching TRBD2. J was trimmed by 2 bases and V by 4 bases; bases with no gene match: 20. The CDR3 runs 21 residues. Germline-derived CDR1 and CDR2 are GTSNPN and SVGIG (reference sequence). The CDR3 loop reads CAWMGFRTSGGMIDPYNEQFF. Here the CDR3 DNA reads TGTGCCTGGATGGGCTTCCGGACTAGCGGGGGAATGATCGACCCCTACAATGAGCAGTTCTTC.

The chain carries TRBV6-1 and TRBJ1-1; 7 bases fit TRBD1. The CDR3 extends over 14 amino acids. Germline loops: CDR1 MNHNS, CDR2 SASEGT. After removal of 7 bases from V and 1 base from J, the junction contained 6 bases not matched to a gene. CDR3: CASTNRGQNTEAFF. The CDR3, as DNA: TGTGCCAGCACCAACAGGGGCCAGAACACTGAAGCTTTCTTT.

This chain uses TRBV4-1 with TRBJ1-6, with TRBD1 as a possible D gene (5 bases). CDR3 length equals 17 residues. V was pared by 2 bases and J by 8 bases, with 19 bases between. CDR1 is MGHRA, CDR2 YSYEKL, per germline. Here the CDR3 DNA reads TGCGCCAGCAGCCAACTCGACATGGGACTAAGAGATTCACCCCTCCACTTT. Its protein is CASSQLDMGLRDSPLHF.

This rearrangement joins TRBV19 to TRBJ1-1; D is unclear. The ends were cut back, 3 bases at V and 2 bases at J, with 7 bases in the middle. The CDR3 runs to 13 residues. From germline, CDR1 is LNHDA and CDR2 SQIVND (reference sequence). DNA of the CDR3: TGTGCCAGTAGTATCGCAGTCAACACTGAAGCTTTCTTT. Its translation is CASSIAVNTEAFF.

This clone has a handful of counts. The sample carries other DNA sequences with the same CDR3. The chain recombines TRBV5-1 with TRBJ1-1; D might be TRBD1 (6 bases). V was pared by 0 bases and J by 5 bases, with 11 bases between. Germline lookup yields CDR1 SGHRS and CDR2 YFSETQ. The length of the CDR3 is 14 residues. The CDR3 nucleotides read TGCGCCAGCAGCTTGGAACAGGGAAGGACTGAAGCTTTCTTT. It yields the protein CASSLEQGRTEAFF.

The gene calls are TRBV7-3 and TRBJ2-5, with D unclear. The V gene's germline CDR1 is SGHTA and CDR2 FQGTGA. V was clipped by 4 bases and J by 7 bases, with 13 bases between them. This CDR3 is built from 13 residues. The CDR3 bases are TGTGCCAGCAGCTCTCAAATACGAGGGACCCAGTACTTC. Translation: CASSSQIRGTQYF.

This clone was found a few times. The chain has TRBV6-6 and TRBJ1-1; 7 positions match TRBD1. The CDR3 sequence is 14 residues long. Germline V lookup: CDR1 MNHNY, CDR2 SVGAGI (reference sequence). Trimming at V came to 6 bases and at J to 4 bases, leaving 8 bases not matched to a gene. CDR3 amino acids: CASSSDREGTEAFF. The DNA for the CDR3 is TGTGCCAGCAGCTCCGACAGGGAGGGCACTGAAGCTTTCTTT.

This clone was seen once. V usage is TRBV6-5 and J usage is TRBJ2-1; TRBD2 matches 9 bases. Trimming cost V 2 bases and J 8 bases; bases outside gene matches: 7. The germline gives CDR1 MNHEY, CDR2 SVGAGI. The CDR3 has 15 residues. CDR3 nucleotides: TGTGCCAGCAGTTACGAGGCGGGGGGGCAGGATGAGCAGTTCTTC. Protein product: CASSYEAGGQDEQFF.